The sequence of this T cell receptor (beta chain) was determined in a study of blood T cell repertoires in COVID-19. Whole-study context: The United States, Italy and Spain supplied acute and convalescent COVID-19 samples. PBMCs, B-cell-depleted T cells, or T cells provided the cDNA or gDNA that made up the material.

Germline V lookup: CDR1 KGHSH, CDR2 LQKENI. The V gene end was trimmed by 3 bases and the J gene end by 1 base; junction bases not matched to a gene: 8. This CDR3 contains 17 residues. How the authors handled the data: Amplification of reference gene primers was used by the study to estimate nucleated cell counts. The repertoire was sequenced with immunoSEQ multiplex PCR; TCRdb's copy has only in-frame clones and lacks some. Clone size and V and J calls were adopted from that table, with D and trimming inferred from the DNA. The table records 250,000 to 350,000 clones, about 89% of them present only once.

The clonotype was recovered from a woman aged 55 to 70 with acute or convalescent COVID-19. Sequencing was performed on peripheral blood. V is TRBV18 and J is TRBJ1-5; TRBD1 matches 8 bases. The CDR3 DNA reads as TGTGCCAGCTCACCGAACTCGGGACAGGTGAGCAATCAGCCCCAGCATTTT. Translating it yields CASSPNSGQVSNQPQHF.